This T cell receptor (beta chain) was retrieved from a study of tumor and adjacent non-tumor tissue in lung cancer. Background on the study: On average, productive TCRbeta reads reached some 4.2 million per sample.

This CDR3 spans 15 amino acids. A word on this clonotype: Its antigen is undetermined. Germline and junction disagree at one end, which may indicate a read error.

The library came from three nested PCR rounds adapted from ARM-PCR protocols. MiXCR, applied by TCRdb to the multiplex PCR reads, yields one record per CDR3 protein. The sample comprises tens of thousands of distinct CDR3 sequences, about two thirds of which are singletons, and 8% to 9.5% rests with the top ten. RNA was extracted from bulk tissue without any cell sorting. The study's findings and limits: Top 100 clones took a larger repertoire share in normal lung. Compared with tumor, normal lung showed significantly lower TCR diversity.

What was sequenced was lung tumor tissue. The clonotype originates from a woman aged 35 to 49 with non-small cell lung cancer. This chain links TRBV12-3 or TRBV12-4 with TRBJ1-5; D ambiguous. The CDR3: CTSSSDMITNQPQHF. The CDR3 nucleotides read TGTACCAGCAGTTCCGACATGATTACCAATCAGCCCCAGCATTTT.